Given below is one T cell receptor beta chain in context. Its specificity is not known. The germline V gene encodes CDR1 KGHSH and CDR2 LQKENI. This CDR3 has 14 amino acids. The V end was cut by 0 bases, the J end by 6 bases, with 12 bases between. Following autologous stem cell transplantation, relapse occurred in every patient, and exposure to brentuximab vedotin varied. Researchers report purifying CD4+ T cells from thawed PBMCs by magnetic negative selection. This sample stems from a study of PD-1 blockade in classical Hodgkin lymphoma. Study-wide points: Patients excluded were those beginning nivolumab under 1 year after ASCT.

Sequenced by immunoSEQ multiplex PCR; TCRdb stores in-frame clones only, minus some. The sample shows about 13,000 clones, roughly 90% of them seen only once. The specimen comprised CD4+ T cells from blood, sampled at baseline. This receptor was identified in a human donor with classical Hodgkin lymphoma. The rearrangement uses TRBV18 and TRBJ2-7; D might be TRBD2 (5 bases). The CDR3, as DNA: TGTGCCAGCTCACCACCGGCGGACCGGGGCGAGCAGTACTTC. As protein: CASSPPADRGEQYF.